This TCR beta chain was captured in a study of early T cells in non-severe SARS-CoV-2 infection. CDR3 length: 17 residues. With 3 bases removed from V and 6 bases from J, the gap between germline ends came to 21 bases. Per germline, CDR1 SGHAT and CDR2 FQDESV (reference sequence). MiXCR, run by TCRdb on the 5' RACE reads, gives a single entry per CDR3 protein. The data show approximately 90,000 distinct CDR3 sequences, roughly 12% seen once. A few counts support this clonotype. V is TRBV11-1 and J is TRBJ2-1; D may match TRBD1 or TRBD2 (5 bases each). The receptor's source is an adult who was a healthcare worker with PCR-confirmed SARS-CoV-2 infection or an uninfected control (not recorded which). This material consisted of whole blood, taken at baseline. The CDR3 DNA reads as TGTGCCAGCAGCTTCAACCCCGGGACCTCAAAGTTCAATGAGCAGTTCTTC. This translates into CASSFNPGTSKFNEQFF.